The 21 T cell receptor beta chains given below trace back to one sample, sequenced in a study of blood T cells in healthy people across ages. Next came a second PCR, run for about 6 to 12 cycles, which used a sample-barcoded 5' primer along with a J-beta primer mix. TCRdb processed the 5' RACE reads anew with MiXCR; each CDR3 protein has one entry. The sample has hundreds of thousands of distinct CDR3 sequences, around 43% seen once. Sequencing was done on a sample of blood. Receptors were obtained from an older man in good health.

The CDR3 DNA is TGCAGTGCTAGACCTGGGGCTAGCGGGAACTACGAGCAGTACTTC. Protein product: CSARPGASGNYEQYF. The chain combines TRBV20-1 with TRBJ2-7, with 9 bases identical to TRBD2. The CDR3 runs to 15 residues. CDR1 DFQATT and CDR2 SNEGSKA come from the germline V gene (reference sequence). The V and J ends lost 2 bases and 3 bases, in that order; junction bases with no gene match: 8.

This chain joins TRBV6-1 and TRBJ2-3; 13 bases map to TRBD2. V lost 6 bases, J lost 5 bases, and 11 bases stayed unmatched. Germline-derived CDR1 and CDR2 are MNHNS and SASEGT. The CDR3 consists of 17 residues. CDR3 bases: TGTGCCAGCAGCCGACCCGGGACTAGCGGGGCGGGAGATACGCAGTATTTT. Amino acids: CASSRPGTSGAGDTQYF.

This chain joins TRBV4-2 and TRBJ1-2; no reliable D call. The V gene lost 8 bases and the J gene lost 4 bases, with 8 bases spanning the gap. Germline CDR1 reads LGHNA; CDR2 reads YNFKEQ. The CDR3 totals 11 residues. In DNA form, the CDR3 reads TGTGCCAGCTCGGGAGTCTATGGCTACACCTTC. This gives the protein CASSGVYGYTF.

This clonotype was seen a few times. V usage is TRBV20-1 and J usage is TRBJ2-7; perhaps TRBD2 as D (6 bases). V was pared by 3 bases and J by 5 bases, with 14 bases between. This CDR3 has 13 amino acids. Germline CDR1 and CDR2: DFQATT and SNEGSKA (reference sequence). CDR3 sequence reads: CSASVAGFNEQYF. The CDR3 DNA reads as TGCAGTGCTAGCGTCGCGGGGTTCAACGAGCAGTACTTC.

The table lists this clonotype with a few counts. The chain recombines TRBV7-2 with TRBJ2-3; tentative D call: TRBD1 (6 bases). Germline loops: CDR1 SGHTA, CDR2 FQGNSA. Trimming left V 4 bases short and J 3 bases short, with 20 bases between. CDR3 length: 17 amino acids. The CDR3 DNA reads as TGTGCCAGCAGCTCTTACGTTTCGGGACACACTACAGATACGCAGTATTTT. Its translation is CASSSYVSGHTTDTQYF.

The rearrangement links TRBV5-1 to TRBJ1-1; TRBD1 is a possible D gene (5 bases). This CDR3 is 14 amino acids long. V was shortened by 4 bases and J by 4 bases, with 14 bases between the two germline ends. In germline, CDR1 is SGHRS, CDR2 YFSETQ. The CDR3 DNA reads TGCGCCAGCAGCGCGGCCTCAAGGGGCACTGAAGCTTTCTTT. Translating gives CASSAASRGTEAFF.

This rearrangement joins TRBV20-1 to TRBJ1-1; the D gene is possibly TRBD1 (5 bases). V was pared by 1 base and J by 6 bases, with 12 bases between. Germline V gene sequence: CDR1 DFQATT, CDR2 SNEGSKA (reference sequence). CDR3 size: 13 residues. The CDR3 is CSARGGGAPEAFF. DNA of the CDR3: TGCAGTGCTAGAGGGGGAGGGGCGCCTGAAGCTTTCTTT.

CDR3 protein: CASSFGLAGGPRRETQYF. The DNA for the CDR3 is TGTGCCAGCAGCTTCGGACTAGCGGGGGGGCCTAGGAGGGAGACCCAGTACTTC. The chain combines TRBV7-9 with TRBJ2-5; 15 nucleotides align to TRBD2. V lost 3 bases, J lost 5 bases, and 10 bases stayed unmatched. CDR3 size: 18 residues. The germline gives CDR1 SEHNR, CDR2 FQNEAQ (reference sequence).

The chain combines TRBV4-3 with TRBJ2-5, with 11 nucleotides matching TRBD2. CDR1 LGHNA and CDR2 YSLEER come from the germline V gene. This CDR3 is built from 16 residues. V lost 0 bases to trimming and J lost 5 bases; unmatched junction nucleotides: 5. CDR3 region: CASSQDAASGGETQYF. CDR3 bases: TGCGCCAGCAGCCAAGATGCGGCTAGCGGGGGGGAGACCCAGTACTTC.

CDR3 nucleotides: TGTGCCAGCAGCTTAAGTAGCAGGTCGGCTTTCTTT. Protein sequence: CASSLSSRSAFF. The gene calls are TRBV7-2 and TRBJ1-1; D remains unclear. Germline V CDR1 and CDR2: SGHTA, FQGNSA. Trimming removed 2 bases from V and 11 bases from J, with 12 bases in between. The CDR3 has 12 amino acids.

Only a few counts were recorded for this clonotype. This chain's CDR3 is CASTLGQGVGEQYF. The CDR3 nucleotides are TGTGCCAGCACCCTTGGACAGGGGGTTGGTGAGCAGTACTTC. This chain links TRBV27 with TRBJ2-7, with TRBD1 identical over 10 bases. V lost 7 bases to trimming and J lost 7 bases; unmatched junction nucleotides: 10. CDR3 size: 14 residues. Germline lookup yields CDR1 MNHEY and CDR2 SMNVEV (reference sequence).

This clonotype came up once. The chain joins TRBV27 to TRBJ1-6; TRBD1 is a possible D gene (5 bases). The CDR3 sequence is 18 residues long. V gave up 4 bases and J gave up 2 bases, with 18 bases separating them. CDR1 is MNHEY and CDR2 is SMNVEV in the germline V gene (reference sequence). CDR3 DNA sequence: TGTGCCAGCAGTTCACGTTGGGACCGCCCAACCTATAATTCACCCCTCCACTTT. Its protein product is CASSSRWDRPTYNSPLHF.

CDR3 amino acids: CASSKLGTATDTQYF. The CDR3 DNA is TGTGCCAGCAGCAAATTGGGGACTGCCACAGATACGCAGTATTTT. This rearrangement joins TRBV7-9 to TRBJ2-3; perhaps TRBD2 as D (6 bases). Germline values: CDR1 SEHNR, CDR2 FQNEAQ (reference sequence). CDR3 length: 15 residues. The germline V and J ends were trimmed by 5 bases and 2 bases, with 14 bases remaining between them.

As concerns this clonotype: One junction end disagrees with the germline gene, perhaps due to a read error. The chain joins TRBV20-1 to TRBJ2-3; TRBD2 agrees at 10 bases. The CDR3 is 16 residues long. Germline V gives CDR1 DFQATT, CDR2 SNEGSKA (reference sequence). CDR3 in amino acids: CGARLAGAPSTDTQYF. In DNA, the CDR3 is TGCGGTGCTAGGCTAGCGGGGGCCCCGAGCACAGATACGCAGTATTTT.

Notes on this clonotype: Just one base apart from a much larger clone, this may be a read error. This chain joins TRBV6-1 and TRBJ1-2; a weak D match, TRBD1 (5 bases). Germline loops: CDR1 MNHNS, CDR2 SASEGT. The CDR3 has 13 residues. Trimming removed 6 bases from V and 10 bases from J, with 18 bases in between. The chain's CDR3 is CASRTIGQQDYTF. DNA of the CDR3: TGTGCCAGCAGAACTATCGGACAACAAGACTACACCTTC.

This clonotype was counted between two and nine times. The genes are TRBV6-2 or TRBV6-3 and TRBJ2-7; a possible D gene is TRBD1 (6 bases). This CDR3 contains 15 residues. Germline values: CDR1 MNHEY, CDR2 SVGEGT. V lost 2 bases and J 2 bases, leaving 13 bases between the germline ends. DNA of the CDR3: TGTGCCAGCAGTTACGGTGTCCAGGGGACCTACGAGCAGTACTTC. It yields the protein CASSYGVQGTYEQYF.

The rearrangement uses TRBV20-1 and TRBJ2-5; 7 nucleotides line up with TRBD1. The germline V gene encodes CDR1 DFQATT and CDR2 SNEGSKA (reference sequence). Trimming cost V 4 bases and J 4 bases; bases outside gene matches: 9. The CDR3 totals 14 residues. The DNA of the CDR3 is TGCAGTGCTAAAATACCGGGACAGAGAGAGACCCAGTACTTC. Encoded protein: CSAKIPGQRETQYF.

This clonotype was observed a handful of times. V gene TRBV21-1 combines with J gene TRBJ1-1; TRBD1 is the table's D call, not checked against the DNA. TRBV21-1 is designated a pseudogene. This CDR3 contains 14 residues. The CDR3 nucleotides are TGTGCCAGCGGACAGGGGGTAGTGGTCACTGAAGCTTTCTTT. It translates to CASGQGVVVTEAFF.

CDR3 region: CSAKMDTSSYEQYF. Here the CDR3 DNA reads TGCAGTGCTAAAATGGACACTAGCTCCTACGAGCAGTACTTC. The V gene is TRBV20-1, the J gene TRBJ2-7; either TRBD1 or TRBD2 may supply D (5 bases each). The CDR3 is 14 residues long. In germline, CDR1 is DFQATT, CDR2 SNEGSKA (reference sequence). The V end was cut by 4 bases, the J end by 0 bases, with 13 bases between.

This clonotype was seen only a few times. Here the CDR3 DNA reads TGCGCCAGCAGTGAGCCCGGGACGGGTAAAGAGACCCAGTACTTC. It is translated as CASSEPGTGKETQYF. V usage is TRBV10-1 and J usage is TRBJ2-5; TRBD1 or TRBD2 may be the D gene (5 bases each). Trimming took 2 bases from V and 3 from J, leaving 13 bases between them. The CDR3 contains 15 residues. Germline values: CDR1 WNHNN, CDR2 SYGVQD (reference sequence).

This sequence joins TRBV27 and TRBJ2-5; no firm D call. The CDR3 is made up of 13 amino acids. V gave up 6 bases and J gave up 1 base, with 9 bases separating them. CDR1 MNHEY and CDR2 SMNVEV come from the germline V gene (reference sequence). CDR3 in DNA: TGTGCCAGCAGCCGGCCGGGCCAAGAGACCCAGTACTTC. Protein: CASSRPGQETQYF.